The 27 T cell receptor beta chains in this list originate from one sample, sequenced in a study of early T cells in non-severe SARS-CoV-2 infection. TCRdb called the 5' RACE reads again in MiXCR, with one record for every CDR3 protein. The sample lists more than 95,000 distinct CDR3 sequences, 14% to 15% occurring once. Material for sequencing was whole blood. These receptor sequences come from an adult who was a healthcare worker with PCR-confirmed SARS-CoV-2 infection or an uninfected control (not recorded which).

In its sample, this clonotype was seen a few times. This chain joins TRBV6-2 or TRBV6-3 and TRBJ1-5, with TRBD1 matching 10 bases. Germline assignment: CDR1 MNHEY and CDR2 SVGEGT. The length of the CDR3 is 15 residues. V lost 6 bases to trimming and J lost 6 bases; unmatched junction nucleotides: 8. The CDR3 loop is CASRLPGQGRQPQHF. Here the CDR3 DNA reads TGTGCCAGCAGACTACCGGGACAGGGGCGTCAGCCCCAGCATTTT.

The J gene is TRBJ2-5, the V gene TRBV27; D gene unclear. Trimming pared 9 bases from V and 4 bases from J, leaving 21 bases between. The CDR3 length is 15 residues. CDR1 MNHEY and CDR2 SMNVEV come from the germline V gene (reference sequence). The CDR3 DNA sequence: TGTGCCAGACCCAGCCGGGCAGGAAGGGTAGAGACCCAGTACTTC. Translating it yields CARPSRAGRVETQYF.

This clonotype occurred a few times. V usage is TRBV29-1 and J usage is TRBJ2-3; D may correspond to TRBD1 or TRBD2 (5 bases each). Deletions cut 3 bases from V and 1 base from J, with 8 bases between. This CDR3 is built from 13 residues. Germline assignment: CDR1 SQVTM and CDR2 ANQGSEA. The CDR3 coding sequence is TGCAGCGTTGATAGGGACGGCACAGATACGCAGTATTTT. As protein: CSVDRDGTDTQYF.

The sample holds a few counts of this clonotype. This CDR3 reads CASSRAGAGYNEQFF. CDR3 coding DNA: TGTGCCAGCAGTAGAGCGGGGGCGGGCTACAATGAGCAGTTCTTC. The chain joins TRBV6-2 or TRBV6-3 to TRBJ2-1, with 8 bases fitting TRBD2. The CDR3 loop spans 15 amino acids. The junction had 6 bases not matched to a gene; V was cut back by 5 bases and J by 3 bases. Germline-derived CDR1 and CDR2 are MNHEY and SVGEGT.

This clonotype showed up just a few times. J is TRBJ1-5 and V is TRBV7-8; 9 bases are shared with TRBD1. Germline V lookup: CDR1 SGHVS, CDR2 FQNEAQ. With 4 bases clipped from V and 6 bases from J, the junction kept 7 bases outside the gene matches. The CDR3 length is 15 residues. In nucleotides, the CDR3 is TGTGCCAGCAGCTCAACAGGGGGCGCGGGTCAGCCCCAGCATTTT. Its translation: CASSSTGGAGQPQHF. Full variable domain (remainder filled in from reference TRBV7-8 and TRBJ1-5): GAGVSQSPRYKVAKRGQDVALRCDPISGHVSLFWYQQALGQGPEFLTYFQNEAQLDKSGLPSDRFFAERPEGSVSTLKIQRTQQEDSAVYLCASSSTGGAGQPQHFGDGTRLSIL.

This rearrangement joins TRBV20-1 to TRBJ2-2; D call uncertain. Per germline, CDR1 DFQATT and CDR2 SNEGSKA (reference sequence). There are 13 residues in the CDR3. Trimming pared 3 bases from V and 4 bases from J, leaving 9 bases between. This CDR3 reads CSARTQITGELFF. CDR3 sequence (DNA): TGCAGTGCTAGGACTCAAATCACCGGGGAGCTGTTTTTT.

This clonotype was counted between two and nine times. This chain uses TRBV5-1 with TRBJ1-4; D is possibly TRBD1 (6 bases). Trimming cost V 3 bases and J 5 bases, with 17 bases left between them. Per the germline V gene, CDR1 is SGHRS and CDR2 is YFSETQ. The length of the CDR3 is 16 residues. In DNA, the CDR3 is TGCGCCAGCAGCTCTAATATAGGCAGGGGAAATGAAAAACTGTTTTTT. It specifies CASSSNIGRGNEKLFF.

The chain links TRBV7-9 to TRBJ1-1; possibly TRBD1 for D (6 bases). CDR3 size: 16 residues. The germline V gene has CDR1 SEHNR and CDR2 FQNEAQ (reference sequence). Trimming pared 5 bases from V and 4 bases from J, leaving 20 bases between. Here the CDR3 DNA reads TGTGCCAGCAGCCCCGCACCGGGCAGGGGAGGCACTGAAGCTTTCTTT. Its protein product is CASSPAPGRGGTEAFF.

This clonotype was counted many times. The rearrangement joins TRBV9 to TRBJ2-1, with D hard to call. Trimming pared 9 bases from V and 5 bases from J, leaving 15 bases between. The CDR3 is 13 amino acids. The V gene's germline CDR1 is SGDLS and CDR2 YYNGEE. CDR3 DNA: TGTGCCACCTCCCCCGGGCTGGACAATGAGCAGTTCTTC. Its translation: CATSPGLDNEQFF.

V and J are TRBV15 and TRBJ2-2; the match to TRBD1 covers 9 bases. CDR1 LNHNV and CDR2 YYDKDF come from the germline V gene (reference sequence). The CDR3 is made up of 14 amino acids. Trimming removed 1 base from V and 6 bases from J; junction bases left unmatched: 0. CDR3 residues: CATSRGQGAGELFF. CDR3 DNA: TGTGCCACCAGCAGAGGACAGGGGGCCGGGGAGCTGTTTTTT.

This chain joins TRBV29-1 and TRBJ2-4; 10 bases match TRBD2. J lost 3 bases, V lost 5 bases, and 4 bases had no gene match. Germline values: CDR1 SQVTM, CDR2 ANQGSEA. The CDR3 length is 14 residues. CDR3 residues: CSVKRGGDKNIQYF. CDR3 DNA sequence: TGCAGCGTTAAGCGGGGGGGAGACAAAAACATTCAGTACTTC.

This clonotype has a handful of counts. The rearrangement uses TRBV4-1 and TRBJ2-1; D assignment may be TRBD1 or TRBD2 (5 bases each). V lost 3 bases to trimming and J lost 8 bases, with 20 bases between them. The germline V gene has CDR1 MGHRA and CDR2 YSYEKL. The CDR3 is made up of 16 amino acids. CDR3 region: CASSHQGTTGFDEQFF. CDR3 in DNA: TGCGCCAGCAGCCATCAAGGGACCACTGGGTTTGATGAGCAGTTCTTC.

The chain carries TRBV12-3 or TRBV12-4 and TRBJ1-3; D ambiguous. V lost 6 bases, J lost 4 bases, and 16 bases lay in between. This CDR3 comprises 15 residues. CDR3 nucleotide sequence: TGTGCCAGCAGCTCGGGATCCCGGGAAGGAAACACCATATATTTT. It translates to CASSSGSREGNTIYF.

The rearrangement links TRBV6-2 or TRBV6-3 to TRBJ2-7; 9 bases agree with TRBD1. Germline V gene lookup returns CDR1 MNHEY and CDR2 SVGEGT. Trimming removed 5 bases from V and 5 bases from J; junction bases left unmatched: 16. This CDR3 comprises 17 residues. CDR3 residues: CASSGPQLGQGRNEQYF. CDR3 DNA sequence: TGTGCCAGCAGTGGACCCCAACTCGGACAGGGGAGGAACGAGCAGTACTTC.

This rearrangement joins TRBV29-1 to TRBJ1-1; no definite D call. Looked up from germline, CDR1 is SQVTM and CDR2 is ANQGSEA. V lost 1 base and J lost 2, with 2 bases in between. CDR3 length: 11 residues. The chain's CDR3 is CSVEGNTEAFF. CDR3 sequence (DNA): TGCAGCGTTGAAGGCAACACTGAAGCTTTCTTT.

In its sample, this clonotype was seen a few times. The rearrangement joins TRBV4-1 to TRBJ2-3; unclear D gene. Trimming pared 0 bases from V and 0 bases from J, leaving 16 bases between. The CDR3 totals 18 residues. The germline V gene encodes CDR1 MGHRA and CDR2 YSYEKL. In DNA, the CDR3 is TGCGCCAGCAGCCAAGATGCGGTGGGCTCAACTAGCACAGATACGCAGTATTTT. This encodes CASSQDAVGSTSTDTQYF.

The V gene is TRBV3-2, the J gene TRBJ1-6. TRBV3-2 is a pseudogene. The CDR3 loop spans 17 amino acids. CDR3 loop: CASSQAWGSSYNSPLHF. CDR3 nucleotide sequence: TGTGCCAGCAGCCAAGCGTGGGGGAGCTCCTATAATTCACCCCTCCATTTT.

The V and J genes are TRBV6-5 and TRBJ1-1, with a weak D call TRBD1 (5 bases). The CDR3 runs to 15 residues. Per germline, CDR1 MNHEY and CDR2 SVGAGI. The V end lost 0 bases, the J end lost 0 bases, and 8 bases lay between the germline ends. The CDR3 reads CASSYSTAMNTEAFF. The CDR3 nucleotides are TGTGCCAGCAGTTACTCGACAGCTATGAACACTGAAGCTTTCTTT.

The chain recombines TRBV18 with TRBJ2-7, with D possibly matching TRBD2 (5 bases). Trimming removed 3 bases from V and 6 bases from J, with 12 bases in between. Germline assignment: CDR1 KGHSH and CDR2 LQKENI. The CDR3 covers 13 residues. The CDR3 loop reads CASSPSGLGEQYF. In nucleotides, the CDR3 is TGTGCCAGCTCACCTTCGGGGTTAGGCGAGCAGTACTTC. The full variable domain, rest sourced from reference TRBV18 and TRBJ2-7, is NAGVMQNPRHLVRRRGQEARLRCSPMKGHSHVYWYRQLPEEGLKFMVYLQKENIIDESGMPKERFSAEFPKEGPSILRIQQVVRGDSAAYFCASSPSGLGEQYFGPGTRLTVT.

The gene calls are TRBV5-1 and TRBJ2-5; perhaps D is TRBD1 or TRBD2 (6 bases each). The CDR3 extends over 15 amino acids. Trimming took off 1 base at V and 4 bases at J, with 14 bases between the two ends. Germline V gene lookup returns CDR1 SGHRS and CDR2 YFSETQ. The CDR3 DNA reads TGCGCCAGCAGCTTGAACGGGGGCCGTCGAGAGACCCAGTACTTC. Amino acids: CASSLNGGRRETQYF.

V usage is TRBV6-2 or TRBV6-3 and J usage is TRBJ2-7, with D hard to call. The length of the CDR3 is 12 residues. Deletions cut 2 bases from V and 5 bases from J, with 7 bases between. Per germline, CDR1 MNHEY and CDR2 SVGEGT. CDR3 DNA: TGTGCCAGCAGTTACCGGGTGGACGAGCAGTACTTC. Amino acids: CASSYRVDEQYF.

This clonotype turned up a few times. The chain employs TRBV9 and TRBJ1-1, with D uncertain. Germline CDR1 and CDR2: SGDLS and YYNGEE. The CDR3 totals 14 residues. The ends were cut back, 0 bases at V and 2 bases at J, with 8 bases in the middle. CDR3 DNA: TGTGCCAGCAGCGTAGGGCCGGAAAACACTGAAGCTTTCTTT. This codes for CASSVGPENTEAFF.

The chain joins TRBV9 to TRBJ2-1, with unresolved D. Germline lookup yields CDR1 SGDLS and CDR2 YYNGEE. The germline V and J ends were trimmed by 0 bases and 5 bases, with 12 bases remaining between them. This CDR3 spans 15 amino acids. DNA for the CDR3: TGTGCCAGCAGCGTAGCCCCAGCCTCGGACAATGAGCAGTTCTTC. This encodes CASSVAPASDNEQFF.

The J gene is TRBJ2-5, the V gene TRBV12-3 or TRBV12-4; 8 nucleotides match TRBD1. The CDR3 is 13 residues long. V shed 4 bases, J shed 5 bases, and the junction held 3 bases outside the gene matches. The CDR3 bases are TGTGCCAGCAGTTCGACAGGGGCCGAGACCCAGTACTTC. Protein sequence: CASSSTGAETQYF.

The chain employs TRBV11-2 and TRBJ2-3; no clear D. Germline CDR1 reads SGHAT; CDR2 reads FQNNGV. Trimming cost V 7 bases and J 5 bases, with 10 bases left between them. The CDR3 has 12 residues. The chain's CDR3 is CASIGDGDTQYF. CDR3 sequence (DNA): TGTGCCAGCATCGGAGACGGAGATACGCAGTATTTT.

CDR3 protein: CSASVLSSGTGETQYF. CDR3 coding DNA: TGCAGTGCTAGTGTCTTGAGCTCCGGGACAGGGGAGACCCAGTACTTC. The chain combines TRBV20-1 with TRBJ2-5; 9 positions agree with TRBD1. Germline-derived CDR1 and CDR2 are DFQATT and SNEGSKA (reference sequence). CDR3 length: 16 residues. The V and J ends lost 3 bases and 5 bases, in that order; junction bases with no gene match: 13.

This clonotype was seen a few times. V usage is TRBV7-2 and J usage is TRBJ2-3, with D hard to call. The ends were cut back, 3 bases at V and 4 bases at J, with 11 bases in the middle. CDR3 size: 14 residues. Germline V gene sequence: CDR1 SGHTA, CDR2 FQGNSA. The CDR3 spells CASSFVRPPDTQYF. CDR3 bases: TGTGCCAGCAGCTTTGTCCGACCCCCAGATACGCAGTATTTT.